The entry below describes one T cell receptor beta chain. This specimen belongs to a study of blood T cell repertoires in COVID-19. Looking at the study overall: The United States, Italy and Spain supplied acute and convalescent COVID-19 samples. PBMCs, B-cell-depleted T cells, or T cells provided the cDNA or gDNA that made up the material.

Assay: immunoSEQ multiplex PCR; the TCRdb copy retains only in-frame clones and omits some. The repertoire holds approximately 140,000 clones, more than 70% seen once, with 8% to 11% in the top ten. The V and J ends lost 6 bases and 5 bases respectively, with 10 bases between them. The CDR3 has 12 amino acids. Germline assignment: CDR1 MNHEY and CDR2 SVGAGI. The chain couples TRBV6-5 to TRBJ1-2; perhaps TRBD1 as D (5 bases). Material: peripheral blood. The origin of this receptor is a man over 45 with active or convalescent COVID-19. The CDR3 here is CASSGDSYGYTF. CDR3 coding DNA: TGTGCCAGCAGCGGCGACAGTTATGGCTACACCTTC.